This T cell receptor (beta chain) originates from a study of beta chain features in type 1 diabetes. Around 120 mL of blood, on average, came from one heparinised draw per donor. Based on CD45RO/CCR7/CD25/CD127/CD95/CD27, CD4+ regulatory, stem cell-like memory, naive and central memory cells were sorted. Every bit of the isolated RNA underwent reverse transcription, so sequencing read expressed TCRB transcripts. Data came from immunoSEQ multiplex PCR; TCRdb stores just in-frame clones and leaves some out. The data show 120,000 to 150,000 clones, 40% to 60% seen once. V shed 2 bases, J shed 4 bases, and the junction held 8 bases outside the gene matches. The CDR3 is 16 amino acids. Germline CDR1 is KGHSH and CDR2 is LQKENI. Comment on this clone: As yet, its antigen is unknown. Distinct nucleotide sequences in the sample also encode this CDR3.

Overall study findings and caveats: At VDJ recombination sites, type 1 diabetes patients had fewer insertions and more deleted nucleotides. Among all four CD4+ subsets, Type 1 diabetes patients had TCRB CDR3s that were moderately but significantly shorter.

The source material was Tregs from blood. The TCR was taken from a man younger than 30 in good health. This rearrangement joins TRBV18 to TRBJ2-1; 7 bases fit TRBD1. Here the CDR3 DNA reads TGTGCCAGCTCACCAAGACAGGGTTCAGGATACAATGAGCAGTTCTTC. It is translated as CASSPRQGSGYNEQFF.